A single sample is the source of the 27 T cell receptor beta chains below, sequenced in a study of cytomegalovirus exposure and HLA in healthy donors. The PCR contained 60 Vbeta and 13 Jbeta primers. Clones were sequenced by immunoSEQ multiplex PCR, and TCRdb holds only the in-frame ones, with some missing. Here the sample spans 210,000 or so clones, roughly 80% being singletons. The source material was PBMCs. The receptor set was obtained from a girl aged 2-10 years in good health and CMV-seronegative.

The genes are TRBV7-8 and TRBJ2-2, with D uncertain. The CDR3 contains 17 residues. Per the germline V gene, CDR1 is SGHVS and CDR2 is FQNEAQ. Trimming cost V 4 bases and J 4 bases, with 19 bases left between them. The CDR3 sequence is CASSSLPPPRGTGELFF. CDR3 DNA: TGTGCCAGCAGCTCTCTACCTCCACCCAGAGGCACCGGGGAGCTGTTTTTT.

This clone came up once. The CDR3 loop is CASRPRGQGFGNTIYF. CDR3 sequence (DNA): TGTGCCAGCCGCCCCCGAGGACAGGGATTCGGAAACACCATATATTTT. The V and J genes are TRBV27 and TRBJ1-3; 8 bases map to TRBD1. The CDR3 runs 16 residues. Germline V lookup: CDR1 MNHEY, CDR2 SMNVEV (reference sequence). The trim removed 8 bases at V and 4 bases at J, leaving 13 bases unmatched.

The CDR3 protein is CASSPIAGLADTQYF. CDR3 bases: TGTGCCAGCAGTCCTATAGCGGGGTTGGCAGATACGCAGTATTTT. V gene TRBV27 combines with J gene TRBJ2-3; the match to TRBD2 covers 8 bases. The CDR3 length is 15 residues. V was pared by 5 bases and J by 4 bases, with 8 bases of the junction left unmatched. CDR1 and CDR2 from the germline V gene are MNHEY and SMNVEV (reference sequence).

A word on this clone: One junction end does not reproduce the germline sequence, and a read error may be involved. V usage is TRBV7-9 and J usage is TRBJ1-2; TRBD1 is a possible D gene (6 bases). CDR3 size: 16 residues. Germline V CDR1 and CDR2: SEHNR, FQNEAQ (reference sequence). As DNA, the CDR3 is TGTTCCAGCAGCCCAGGGGTTTTTGTATCAGACTATGGCTACACCTTC. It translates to CSSSPGVFVSDYGYTF.

CDR3 sequence reads: CASSTGIAVYNEQFF. DNA for the CDR3: TGTGCCAGTAGTACGGGAATAGCGGTGTACAATGAGCAGTTCTTC. The chain is built from TRBV19 and TRBJ2-1; maybe TRBD2 (6 bases). The germline V gene has CDR1 LNHDA and CDR2 SQIVND (reference sequence). The CDR3 length is 15 residues. Between the trimmed V and J ends, which lost 4 bases and 4 bases, there was a span of 14 bases. The complete variable domain, with remaining parts taken from reference TRBV19 and TRBJ2-1, reads DGGITQSPKYLFRKEGQNVTLSCEQNLNHDAMYWYRQDPGQGLRLIYYSQIVNDFQKGDIAEGYSVSREKKESFPLTVTSAQKNPTAFYLCASSTGIAVYNEQFFGPGTRLTVL.

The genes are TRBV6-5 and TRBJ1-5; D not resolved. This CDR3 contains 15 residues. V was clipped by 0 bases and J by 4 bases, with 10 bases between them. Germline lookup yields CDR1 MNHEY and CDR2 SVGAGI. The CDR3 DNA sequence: TGTGCCAGCAGTTACTCGTCCGCGGGGAATCAGCCCCAGCATTTT. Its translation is CASSYSSAGNQPQHF.

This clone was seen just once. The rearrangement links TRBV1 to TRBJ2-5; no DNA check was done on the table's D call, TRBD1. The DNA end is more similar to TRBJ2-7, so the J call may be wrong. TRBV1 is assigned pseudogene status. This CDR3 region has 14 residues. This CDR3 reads CTSSQEDRVNEQYF. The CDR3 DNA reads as TGCACCAGCAGCCAAGAAGACAGGGTAAACGAGCAGTACTTC.

CDR3 region: CASSESGQGVKAGELFF. The DNA of the CDR3 is TGCGCCAGCAGTGAGTCGGGACAGGGGGTGAAAGCCGGGGAGCTGTTTTTT. The chain has TRBV10-1 and TRBJ2-2, with 11 nucleotides matching TRBD1. Germline V gene data show CDR1 as WNHNN and CDR2 as SYGVQD (reference sequence). The junction had 6 bases not matched to a gene; V was cut back by 0 bases and J by 6 bases. The CDR3 sequence is 17 residues long.

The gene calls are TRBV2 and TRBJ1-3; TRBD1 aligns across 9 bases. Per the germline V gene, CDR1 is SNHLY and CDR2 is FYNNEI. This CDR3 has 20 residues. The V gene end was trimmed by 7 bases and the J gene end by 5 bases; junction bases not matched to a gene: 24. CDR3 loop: CASTKIPGQGGDGRRNTIYF. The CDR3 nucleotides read TGTGCCAGCACCAAGATCCCGGGACAGGGTGGAGACGGGAGAAGAAACACCATATATTTT.

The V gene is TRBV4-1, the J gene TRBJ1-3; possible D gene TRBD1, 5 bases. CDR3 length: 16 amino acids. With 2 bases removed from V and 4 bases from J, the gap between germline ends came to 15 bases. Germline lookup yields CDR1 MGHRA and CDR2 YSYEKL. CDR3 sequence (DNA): TGCGCCAGCAGCCAAATCGGGGCGGGACGGGGAAACACCATATATTTT. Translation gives CASSQIGAGRGNTIYF.

DNA of the CDR3: TGTGCCAGCAGTTTACAAGGGACAGTTCCTTACAATGAGCAGTTCTTC. Protein sequence: CASSLQGTVPYNEQFF. The chain employs TRBV27 and TRBJ2-1; 7 bases agree with TRBD1. V was pared by 2 bases and J by 4 bases, with 8 bases of the junction left unmatched. This CDR3 region has 16 residues. Germline V gene sequence: CDR1 MNHEY, CDR2 SMNVEV (reference sequence).

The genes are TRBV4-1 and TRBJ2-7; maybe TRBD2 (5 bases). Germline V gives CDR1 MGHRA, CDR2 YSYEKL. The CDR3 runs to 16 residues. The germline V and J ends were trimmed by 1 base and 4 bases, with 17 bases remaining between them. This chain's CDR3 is CASSQGSRARQYEQYF. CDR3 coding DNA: TGCGCCAGCAGCCAAGGCTCGAGGGCCCGACAATACGAGCAGTACTTC.

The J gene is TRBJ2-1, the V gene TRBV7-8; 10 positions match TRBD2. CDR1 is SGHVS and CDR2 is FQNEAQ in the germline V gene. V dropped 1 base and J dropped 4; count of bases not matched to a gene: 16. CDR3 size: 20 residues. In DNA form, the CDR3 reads TGTGCCAGCAGCTTAGAACGAGCGGGAGGGCTTCGCTCGGTATACAATGAGCAGTTCTTC. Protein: CASSLERAGGLRSVYNEQFF. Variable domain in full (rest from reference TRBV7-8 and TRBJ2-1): GAGVSQSPRYKVAKRGQDVALRCDPISGHVSLFWYQQALGQGPEFLTYFQNEAQLDKSGLPSDRFFAERPEGSVSTLKIQRTQQEDSAVYLCASSLERAGGLRSVYNEQFFGPGTRLTVL.

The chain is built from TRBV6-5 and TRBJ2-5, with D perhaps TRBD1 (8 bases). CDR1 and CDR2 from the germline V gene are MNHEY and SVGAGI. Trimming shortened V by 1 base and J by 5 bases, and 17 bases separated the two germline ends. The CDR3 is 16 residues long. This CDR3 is CASSYFGQGGRETQYF. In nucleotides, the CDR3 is TGTGCCAGCAGTTACTTCGGACAGGGAGGGAGGGAGACCCAGTACTTC.

The CDR3, as DNA: TGTGCCAGCAGCTTAGAGGAGGATCGGCAGTTCTTC. Amino acids: CASSLEEDRQFF. The chain is built from TRBV5-4 and TRBJ2-1, with D possibly being TRBD2 (5 bases). Germline lookup yields CDR1 SGHNT and CDR2 YYREEE (reference sequence). This CDR3 has 12 residues. Trimming removed 2 bases at V and 12 bases at J, with 12 bases between. The full variable domain, rest sourced from reference TRBV5-4 and TRBJ2-1, is ETGVTQSPTHLIKTRGQQVTLRCSSQSGHNTVSWYQQALGQGPQFIFQYYREEENGRGNFPPRFSGLQFPNYSSELNVNALELDDSALYLCASSLEEDRQFFGPGTRLTVL.

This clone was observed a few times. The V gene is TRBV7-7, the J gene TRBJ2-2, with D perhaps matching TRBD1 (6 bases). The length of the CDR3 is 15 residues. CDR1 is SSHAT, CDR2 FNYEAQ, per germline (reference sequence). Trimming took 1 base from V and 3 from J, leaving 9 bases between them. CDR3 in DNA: TGTGCCAGCAGCTTAGGGGGGCACGACACCGGGGAGCTGTTTTTT. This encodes CASSLGGHDTGELFF.

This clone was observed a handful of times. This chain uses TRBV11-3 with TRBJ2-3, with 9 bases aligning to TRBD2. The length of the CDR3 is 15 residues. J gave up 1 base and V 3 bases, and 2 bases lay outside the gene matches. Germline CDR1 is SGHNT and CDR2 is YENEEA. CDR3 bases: TGTGCCAGCAGCTTTAGCGGGAGAGGCACAGATACGCAGTATTTT. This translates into CASSFSGRGTDTQYF.

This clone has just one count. As DNA, the CDR3 is TGTGCCAGCTCTCAGGGGTCCCCGGGGCAGCCCCAGCATTTT. The encoded protein is CASSQGSPGQPQHF. J is TRBJ1-5 and V is TRBV9, with D perhaps matching TRBD1 (6 bases). CDR1 SGDLS and CDR2 YYNGEE come from the germline V gene. The CDR3 has 14 residues. The V and J ends lost 7 bases and 7 bases respectively, with 18 bases between them.

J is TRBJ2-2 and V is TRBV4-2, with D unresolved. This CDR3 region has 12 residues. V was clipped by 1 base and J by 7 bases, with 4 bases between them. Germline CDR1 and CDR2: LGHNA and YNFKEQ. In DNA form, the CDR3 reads TGTGCCAGCAGCCAAGCAGGCGGGGAGCTGTTTTTT. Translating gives CASSQAGGELFF.

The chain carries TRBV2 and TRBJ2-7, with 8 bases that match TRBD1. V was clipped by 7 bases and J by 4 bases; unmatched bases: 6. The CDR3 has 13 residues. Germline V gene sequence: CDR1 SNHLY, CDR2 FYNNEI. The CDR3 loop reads CASTGQGNYEQYF. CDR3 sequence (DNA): TGTGCCAGCACTGGACAGGGAAATTACGAGCAGTACTTC.

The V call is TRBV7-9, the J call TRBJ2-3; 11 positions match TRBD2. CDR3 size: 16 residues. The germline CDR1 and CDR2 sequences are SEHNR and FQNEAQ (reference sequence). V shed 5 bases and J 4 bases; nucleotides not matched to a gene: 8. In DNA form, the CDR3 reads TGTGCCAGCAGCCCCCTTAGCGGGGGGGCCTCAGATACGCAGTATTTT. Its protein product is CASSPLSGGASDTQYF.

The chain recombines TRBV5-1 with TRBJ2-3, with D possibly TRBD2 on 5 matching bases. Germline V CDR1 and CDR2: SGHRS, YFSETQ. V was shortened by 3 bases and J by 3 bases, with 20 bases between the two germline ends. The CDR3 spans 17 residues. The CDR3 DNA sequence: TGCGCCAGCAGCTCCGACTATCGTGGGAGAGGGACAGATACGCAGTATTTT. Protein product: CASSSDYRGRGTDTQYF. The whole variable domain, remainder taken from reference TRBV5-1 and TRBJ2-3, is KAGVTQTPRYLIKTRGQQVTLSCSPISGHRSVSWYQQTPGQGLQFLFEYFSETQRNKGNFPGRFSGRQFSNSRSEMNVSTLELGDSALYLCASSSDYRGRGTDTQYFGPGTRLTVL.

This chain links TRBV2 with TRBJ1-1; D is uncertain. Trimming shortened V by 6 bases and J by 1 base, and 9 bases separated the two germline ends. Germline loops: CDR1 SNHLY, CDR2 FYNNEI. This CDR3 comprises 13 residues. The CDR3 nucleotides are TGTGCCAGCAGCCCGGGAAGGAACACTGAAGCTTTCTTT. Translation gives CASSPGRNTEAFF.

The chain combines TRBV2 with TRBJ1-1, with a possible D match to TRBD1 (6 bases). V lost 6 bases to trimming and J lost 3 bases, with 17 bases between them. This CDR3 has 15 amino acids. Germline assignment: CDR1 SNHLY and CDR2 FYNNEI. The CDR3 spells CASSPRLAGDTEAFF. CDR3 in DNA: TGTGCCAGCAGCCCCCGTCTCGCAGGGGACACTGAAGCTTTCTTT.

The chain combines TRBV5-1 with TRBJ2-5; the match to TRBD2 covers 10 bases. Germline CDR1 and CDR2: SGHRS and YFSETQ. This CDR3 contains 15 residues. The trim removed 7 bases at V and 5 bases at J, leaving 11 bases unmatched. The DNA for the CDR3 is TGCGCCAGCTCCGGTTCTAGCGGGAGCATGGAGACCCAGTACTTC. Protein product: CASSGSSGSMETQYF. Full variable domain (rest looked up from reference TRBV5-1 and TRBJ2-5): KAGVTQTPRYLIKTRGQQVTLSCSPISGHRSVSWYQQTPGQGLQFLFEYFSETQRNKGNFPGRFSGRQFSNSRSEMNVSTLELGDSALYLCASSGSSGSMETQYFGPGTRLLVL.

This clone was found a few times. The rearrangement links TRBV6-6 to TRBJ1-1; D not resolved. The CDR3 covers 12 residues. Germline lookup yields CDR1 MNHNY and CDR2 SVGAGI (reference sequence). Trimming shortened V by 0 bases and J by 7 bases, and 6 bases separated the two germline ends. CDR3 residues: CASSYSFHEAFF. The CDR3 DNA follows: TGTGCCAGCAGTTACTCGTTTCATGAAGCTTTCTTT.

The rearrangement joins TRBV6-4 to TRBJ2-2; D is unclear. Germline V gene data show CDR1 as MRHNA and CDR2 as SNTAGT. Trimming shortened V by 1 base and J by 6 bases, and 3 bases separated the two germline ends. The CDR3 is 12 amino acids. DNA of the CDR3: TGTGCCAGCAGTGACTTATCCGGGGAGCTGTTTTTT. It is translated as CASSDLSGELFF.